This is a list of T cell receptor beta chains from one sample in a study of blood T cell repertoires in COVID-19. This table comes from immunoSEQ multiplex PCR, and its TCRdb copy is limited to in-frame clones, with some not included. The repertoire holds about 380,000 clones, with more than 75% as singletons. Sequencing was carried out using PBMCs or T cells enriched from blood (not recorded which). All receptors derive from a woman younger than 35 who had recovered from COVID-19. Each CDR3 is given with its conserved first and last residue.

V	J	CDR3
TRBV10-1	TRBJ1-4	CASSDTVGQVNEKLFF
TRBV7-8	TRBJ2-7	CASSGEVEVEQYF
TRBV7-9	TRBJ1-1	CASRGLEGRTEAFF
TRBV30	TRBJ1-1	CAWSATVNTEAFF
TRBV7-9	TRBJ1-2	CASSLLQGADGYTF
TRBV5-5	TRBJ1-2	CASSHRDGGYGYTF
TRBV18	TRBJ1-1	CASSPRGDSEAFF
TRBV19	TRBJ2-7	CASSIGQGSYEQYF
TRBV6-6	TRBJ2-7	CASSYSESEQYF
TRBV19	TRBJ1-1	CASRGGETEAFF
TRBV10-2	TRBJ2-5	CASSEVAGGETQYF
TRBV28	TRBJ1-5	CASSPRLGSNQPQHF
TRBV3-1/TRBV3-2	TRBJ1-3	CASSPTVGNTIYF
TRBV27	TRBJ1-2	CASSLSFGGLYGYTF
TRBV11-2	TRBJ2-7	CASSLSGGALYEQYF
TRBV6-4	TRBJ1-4	CASSEVGVAGEKLFF
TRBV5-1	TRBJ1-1	CASSLVRGYTEAFF
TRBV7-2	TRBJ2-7	CASRPPGHSHYEQYF
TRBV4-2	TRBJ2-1	CASSQAPDFGSEQFF
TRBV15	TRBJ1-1	CATRRGGTEAFF
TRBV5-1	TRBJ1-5	CASSSGTGEQPQHF
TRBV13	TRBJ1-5	CASSSREALGQPQHF
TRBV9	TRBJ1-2	CASSVSQYGYGYTF
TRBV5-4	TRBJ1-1	CASSLGDTGGAMNTEAFF
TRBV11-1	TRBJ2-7	CASSSRDRVYEQYF
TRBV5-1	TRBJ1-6	CASSLWAVSSYNSPLHF
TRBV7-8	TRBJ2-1	CASSLTYEQFF
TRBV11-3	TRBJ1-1	CASSVQGGTEAFF
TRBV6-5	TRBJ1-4	CASRRQGGSEKLFF
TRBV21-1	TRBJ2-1	CASSKAKISDEQFF
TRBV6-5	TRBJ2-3	CASSLRDRRTDTQYF
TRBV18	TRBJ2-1	CASSPQPGTSNEQFF
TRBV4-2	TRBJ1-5	CASSQDKNRVGQPQHF
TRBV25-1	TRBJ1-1	CASSRIRWRGNTEAFF
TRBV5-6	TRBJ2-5	CASMWSGGETQYF
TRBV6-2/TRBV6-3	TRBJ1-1	CASSFAENTEAFF
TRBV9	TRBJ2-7	CASSPLVPNGEQYF
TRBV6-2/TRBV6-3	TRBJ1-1	CASSYSHRTLNTEAFF
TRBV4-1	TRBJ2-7	CASSQMGQGSYEQYF
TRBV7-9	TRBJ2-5	CASISGNTQETQYF
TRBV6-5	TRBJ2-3	CASRRTSGTDTQYF
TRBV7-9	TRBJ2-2	CASSRHGGRNTGELFF
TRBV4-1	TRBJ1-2	CASSQDGRGDYGYTF
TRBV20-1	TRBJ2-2	CSASTVQDTGELFF
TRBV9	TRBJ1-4	CASSGAPTGGSEKLFF
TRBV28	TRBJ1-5	CASSLPSSGRLSQPQHF
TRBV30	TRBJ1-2	CAWRDQQGPHRGYTF
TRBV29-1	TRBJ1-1	CSVVPGQGRTEAFF
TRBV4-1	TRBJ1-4	CASSQDGQLREKLFF
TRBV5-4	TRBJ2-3	CATGLAASYRSTDTQYF
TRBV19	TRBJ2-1	CASTQEDGTSSGNEQFF
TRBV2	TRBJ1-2	CASSAGRGYDGYTF
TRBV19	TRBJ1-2	CASAGKTGTNYGYTF
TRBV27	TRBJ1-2	CASSLSRTGGHYGYTF
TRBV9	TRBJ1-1	CASSDGTGGTEAFF
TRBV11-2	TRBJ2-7	CASSRDRFYEQYF
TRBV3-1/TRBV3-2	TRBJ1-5	CASSESGGNQPQHF
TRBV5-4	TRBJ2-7	CASSFFAGQGEGEQYF
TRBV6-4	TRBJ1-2	CASSDASSGQGHGYTF
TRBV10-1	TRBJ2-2	CASSDPPSGELFF